This T cell receptor (beta chain) stems from a study of response to subunit inactivated influenza vaccine. TCRdb independently ran MiXCR on the RT-PCR reads; one entry per CDR3 protein. The profile covers around 520,000 distinct CDR3 sequences, with about 25% appearing a single time and approximately 1.9% taken by the ten largest. Losses at the gene ends were 4 bases for V and 5 bases for J; bases not matched to a gene: 4. The germline gives CDR1 MNHNS, CDR2 SASEGT. This CDR3 comprises 13 residues. Findings of the study overall: Authors suggested each seasonal influenza vaccination recruits few new T cells.

In its sample, this clonotype was seen a few times. Its specificity is unknown. The sequences come from CD4+ T cells sorted from PBMCs, collected approximately 5 days after vaccination. The rearrangement joins TRBV6-1 to TRBJ2-5; 7 bases are shared with TRBD2. The receptor comes from a man aged 50 to 60 who received an inactivated influenza vaccine. CDR3 in DNA: TGTGCCAGCAGTGCCGGGAGGAGGGAGACCCAGTACTTC. The encoded protein is CASSAGRRETQYF.